The 30 T cell receptor beta chains below were found in one sample sequenced in a study of blood T cells in healthy people across ages. The second PCR ran about 6 to 12 cycles with a sample-barcoded 5' primer and J-beta primers. TCRdb redid the calling of the 5' RACE reads with MiXCR, one entry per CDR3 protein. The table has fewer than 2 million distinct CDR3 sequences, roughly two fifths seen once. The sample was blood. These receptor sequences come from a human donor in good health.

This CDR3 reads CASSKRQLFYNEQFF. CDR3 in DNA: TGTGCCAGCAGCAAAAGACAGCTCTTCTACAATGAGCAGTTCTTC. J is TRBJ2-1 and V is TRBV7-8, with a weak D call TRBD1 (5 bases). The CDR3 runs 15 residues. V lost 5 bases, J lost 3 bases, and 14 bases lay in between. Germline V lookup: CDR1 SGHVS, CDR2 FQNEAQ.

This clonotype was observed a handful of times. The CDR3 reads CASSPRRTAYNEQFF. CDR3 DNA: TGTGCCAGCAGCCCACGACGCACAGCTTACAATGAGCAGTTCTTC. This chain uses TRBV7-3 with TRBJ2-1; D unclear. Germline V gene lookup returns CDR1 SGHTA and CDR2 FQGTGA. The ends were cut back, 5 bases at V and 4 bases at J, with 15 bases in the middle. This CDR3 spans 15 amino acids.

V usage is TRBV20-1 and J usage is TRBJ1-5, with D possibly being TRBD1 (5 bases). The CDR3 consists of 16 residues. V lost 5 bases and J lost 0, with 17 bases in between. Germline assignment: CDR1 DFQATT and CDR2 SNEGSKA (reference sequence). The CDR3 region has the DNA TGCAGTGCTGCCCTCGGGCAGGGAGGTAGCAATCAGCCCCAGCATTTT. The encoded protein is CSAALGQGGSNQPQHF.

V gene TRBV12-3 or TRBV12-4 combines with J gene TRBJ1-1, with 7 positions matching TRBD1. The CDR3 is made up of 15 amino acids. V was clipped by 5 bases and J by 3 bases; unmatched bases: 9. The CDR3 sequence is CASSLLTGSDTEAFF. The CDR3 region has the DNA TGTGCCAGCAGTCTATTGACAGGGTCGGACACTGAAGCTTTCTTT.

This clonotype showed up many times. The rearrangement links TRBV7-2 to TRBJ1-1, with a weak D call TRBD1 (5 bases). V was pared by 1 base and J by 1 base, with 7 bases between. The CDR3 totals 14 residues. Germline-derived CDR1 and CDR2 are SGHTA and FQGNSA. CDR3 in amino acids: CASSLGGKNTEAFF. In DNA form, the CDR3 reads TGTGCCAGCAGCTTAGGGGGGAAGAACACTGAAGCTTTCTTT.

The chain carries TRBV11-2 and TRBJ1-6; D not certain. V was shortened by 0 bases and J by 12 bases, with 12 bases between the two germline ends. The germline gives CDR1 SGHAT, CDR2 FQNNGV. The CDR3 runs 14 residues. The CDR3 region has the DNA TGTGCCAGCAGCTTAGAACCCCGGGATTTACCCCTCCACTTT. This translates into CASSLEPRDLPLHF. Filled out from reference TRBV11-2 and TRBJ1-6, the complete variable domain reads EAGVAQSPRYKIIEKRQSVAFWCNPISGHATLYWYQQILGQGPKLLIQFQNNGVVDDSQLPKDRFSAERLKGVDSTLKIQPAKLEDSAVYLCASSLEPRDLPLHFGNGTRLTVT.

The genes are TRBV6-2 or TRBV6-3 and TRBJ2-5, with 10 bases identical to TRBD1. The CDR3 runs 15 residues. In germline, CDR1 is MNHEY, CDR2 SVGEGT. J was trimmed by 3 bases and V by 6 bases; bases with no gene match: 7. CDR3: CASSPGQGLEETQYF. CDR3 DNA sequence: TGTGCCAGCAGCCCGGGACAGGGGCTGGAAGAGACCCAGTACTTC.

This chain joins TRBV6-2 or TRBV6-3 and TRBJ2-7; D is perhaps TRBD1 (6 bases). The CDR3 sequence is 14 residues long. The germline V gene encodes CDR1 MNHEY and CDR2 SVGEGT. Trimming stripped 5 bases from V and 2 bases from J, with 13 bases between. The CDR3 sequence: CASSTSDRTYEQYF. In nucleotides, the CDR3 is TGTGCCAGCAGTACCAGCGACAGGACCTACGAGCAGTACTTC.

This sequence joins TRBV6-5 and TRBJ1-2; D unclear. CDR3 length: 13 amino acids. Germline V gene data show CDR1 as MNHEY and CDR2 as SVGAGI. Trimming removed 3 bases at V and 3 bases at J, with 8 bases between. CDR3 bases: TGTGCCAGCAGTTATTTGAGATACTATGGCTACACCTTC. Residues: CASSYLRYYGYTF.

CDR3 coding DNA: TGTGCCAGCAGGAGTCAATTAGCGGGCCCACTCTACGAGCAGTACTTC. The encoded protein is CASRSQLAGPLYEQYF. This chain connects TRBV6-1 to TRBJ2-7; 7 bases are a match to TRBD2. Trimming took 6 bases from V and 3 from J; bases not matched to a gene: 14. Germline CDR1 is MNHNS and CDR2 is SASEGT. The CDR3 covers 16 residues.

This clonotype was picked up a small number of times. The rearrangement links TRBV6-4 to TRBJ2-3; maybe TRBD2 (6 bases). Trimming took off 7 bases at V and 0 bases at J, with 14 bases between the two ends. Germline loops: CDR1 MRHNA, CDR2 SNTAGT. This CDR3 is 15 amino acids long. CDR3 sequence: CASTAGRPSTDTQYF. Here the CDR3 DNA reads TGTGCCAGCACTGCGGGGAGACCTAGCACAGATACGCAGTATTTT.

The CDR3 DNA follows: TGTGCCAGCAGACTAGCGGGGGGGCCAAAGGAGACCCAGTACTTC. This codes for CASRLAGGPKETQYF. The rearrangement joins TRBV12-3 or TRBV12-4 to TRBJ2-5, with 13 bases fitting TRBD2. V shed 6 bases, J shed 5 bases, and the junction held 6 bases outside the gene matches. This CDR3 is 15 amino acids long.

This chain joins TRBV2 and TRBJ2-5, with D unresolved. Trimming left V 1 base short and J 11 bases short, with 14 bases between. CDR1 SNHLY and CDR2 FYNNEI come from the germline V gene. The length of the CDR3 is 13 residues. CDR3 DNA: TGTGCCAGCAGTGAAGGCCCATACAATGAGCAGTACTTC. This gives the protein CASSEGPYNEQYF.

Regarding this clonotype: A read error may produce the germline difference seen at one junction end. The CDR3 reads CASGYTGLPGELFF. The CDR3 coding sequence is TGTGCCAGCGGTTACACGGGACTACCCGGGGAGTTGTTTTTT. This chain connects TRBV9 to TRBJ2-2, with 7 bases that match TRBD2. Germline V gene sequence: CDR1 SGDLS, CDR2 YYNGEE. The CDR3 loop spans 14 amino acids.

The chain uses TRBV9 and TRBJ2-3; TRBD1 matches at 11 bases. The J segment lost 3 bases and the V segment lost 3 bases, leaving 6 bases of the junction unmatched. The CDR3 has 16 residues. The germline CDR1 and CDR2 sequences are SGDLS and YYNGEE. The chain's CDR3 is CASSGRTGGKTDTQYF. In nucleotides, the CDR3 is TGTGCCAGCAGCGGGAGGACAGGGGGCAAGACAGATACGCAGTATTTT.

This chain joins TRBV5-1 and TRBJ1-2, with TRBD1 identical over 8 bases. The CDR3 length is 15 residues. Trimming at V came to 4 bases and at J to 3 bases, leaving 8 bases not matched to a gene. Per germline, CDR1 SGHRS and CDR2 YFSETQ. Here the CDR3 reads CASSLWTGIDYGYTF. The CDR3 region has the DNA TGCGCCAGCAGCCTTTGGACAGGGATCGACTATGGCTACACCTTC.

The V call is TRBV7-2, the J call TRBJ2-4; possibly TRBD1 for D (5 bases). The J call may not be correct, given that the DNA end is closer to TRBJ2-7. CDR3 size: 13 residues. Germline values: CDR1 SGHTA, CDR2 FQGNSA. CDR3 amino acids: CASSIPGFNEQYF. In nucleotides, the CDR3 is TGTGCCAGCAGCATTCCAGGGTTCAACGAGCAGTACTTC.

This chain's CDR3 is CASSALVETQYF. In DNA form, the CDR3 reads TGTGCCAGCAGCGCTCTGGTCGAGACCCAGTACTTC. The chain carries TRBV7-2 and TRBJ2-5; D ambiguous. The V gene's germline CDR1 is SGHTA and CDR2 FQGNSA. V was shortened by 5 bases and J by 5 bases, with 9 bases between the two germline ends. The CDR3 extends over 12 amino acids.

The V call is TRBV7-9, the J call TRBJ1-5; D may be TRBD1 (6 bases). V was clipped by 5 bases and J by 7 bases, with 21 bases between them. The CDR3 has 16 residues. CDR1 and CDR2 (germline): SEHNR, FQNEAQ (reference sequence). The CDR3 loop is CASSQGSREVRQPQHF. CDR3 sequence (DNA): TGTGCCAGCAGCCAGGGGTCCAGGGAGGTAAGGCAGCCCCAGCATTTT.

For the CDR3, the DNA is TGTGCCAGCAGTCCCATAAACAGGGGTGGCTACACCTTC. Translated: CASSPINRGGYTF. J is TRBJ1-2 and V is TRBV12-3 or TRBV12-4; 7 bases match TRBD1. The V segment lost 5 bases and the J segment 7 bases; nucleotides outside the gene matches: 7. The CDR3 extends over 13 amino acids.

There are a few counts of this clonotype. This chain connects TRBV12-3 or TRBV12-4 to TRBJ2-4, with D hard to call. V dropped 5 bases and J dropped 0 bases, with 14 bases sitting between them. The CDR3 runs to 16 residues. The CDR3 DNA follows: TGTGCCAGCAGTCCCCGGAGATTTATAGCCAAAAACATTCAGTACTTC. Protein sequence: CASSPRRFIAKNIQYF.

In its sample, this clonotype was seen a few times. This rearrangement joins TRBV5-1 to TRBJ2-7, with TRBD1 as a possible D gene (6 bases). CDR3 size: 16 residues. The germline V gene encodes CDR1 SGHRS and CDR2 YFSETQ. Trimming took 2 bases from V and 0 from J, leaving 15 bases between them. CDR3 sequence: CASSLKYREDSYEQYF. Here the CDR3 DNA reads TGCGCCAGCAGCTTAAAGTACAGGGAAGACTCCTACGAGCAGTACTTC.

This clonotype showed up just once. The J gene is TRBJ2-1, the V gene TRBV7-9; 8 bases align to TRBD1. This CDR3 has 15 amino acids. Germline CDR1 SEHNR, CDR2 FQNEAQ (reference sequence). With 2 bases clipped from V and 13 bases from J, the junction kept 13 bases outside the gene matches. The CDR3 DNA reads as TGTGCCAGCAGCTTAATACAGGGGGTCGCGGAGACCCAGTTCTTC. Translation: CASSLIQGVAETQFF.

This clonotype was picked up one time. The J gene is TRBJ1-6, the V gene TRBV20-1; unclear D gene. Germline V gives CDR1 DFQATT, CDR2 SNEGSKA (reference sequence). This CDR3 comprises 15 residues. Trimming cost V 2 bases and J 9 bases, with 17 bases left between them. The DNA of the CDR3 is TGCAGTGCTAGACCGGAGGGAAGAGGGAGTTCACCCCTCCACTTT. It specifies CSARPEGRGSSPLHF.

This chain links TRBV7-2 with TRBJ2-5; 9 bases fit TRBD2. Trimming at V came to 0 bases and at J to 5 bases, leaving 4 bases not matched to a gene. The CDR3 is made up of 15 amino acids. CDR1 is SGHTA, CDR2 FQGNSA, per germline. The CDR3 sequence is CASSLALAGHETQYF. CDR3 DNA sequence: TGTGCCAGCAGCTTAGCACTAGCGGGTCACGAGACCCAGTACTTC.

The V and J genes are TRBV5-5 and TRBJ1-1, with D uncertain. Germline V gives CDR1 SGHKS, CDR2 YYEKEE (reference sequence). Trimming cost V 6 bases and J 8 bases, with 11 bases left between them. The CDR3 covers 11 residues. The CDR3 spells CASILTSEAFF. CDR3 nucleotide sequence: TGTGCCAGCATCCTCACATCCGAAGCTTTCTTT.

This sequence joins TRBV7-2 and TRBJ2-3; no clear D. Trimming cost V 3 bases and J 2 bases, with 9 bases left between them. In germline, CDR1 is SGHTA, CDR2 FQGNSA. The CDR3 totals 14 residues. CDR3 residues: CASSLRSDTDTQYF. CDR3 bases: TGTGCCAGCAGCTTGAGGTCTGACACAGATACGCAGTATTTT.

This clonotype was counted only a few times. This chain links TRBV7-2 with TRBJ1-2; maybe TRBD1 (5 bases). The CDR3 has 14 residues. The V end was cut by 7 bases, the J end by 4 bases, with 16 bases between. Germline V gene lookup returns CDR1 SGHTA and CDR2 FQGNSA. Here the CDR3 reads CASNLGAGSYGYTF. DNA for the CDR3: TGTGCCAGCAACCTTGGGGCAGGGTCCTATGGCTACACCTTC.

The chain carries TRBV20-1 and TRBJ2-6, with a weak D call TRBD2 (5 bases). Germline V gene data show CDR1 as DFQATT and CDR2 as SNEGSKA (reference sequence). This CDR3 comprises 17 residues. Trimming shortened V by 2 bases and J by 0 bases, and 14 bases separated the two germline ends. This CDR3 reads CSARPPLGSSGANVLTF. The CDR3 nucleotides read TGCAGTGCTAGACCCCCATTAGGGAGCTCTGGGGCCAACGTCCTGACTTTC.

This rearrangement joins TRBV4-2 to TRBJ2-1; TRBD1 or TRBD2 may be the D gene (6 bases each). Germline V CDR1 and CDR2: LGHNA, YNFKEQ. The CDR3 contains 13 residues. The ends were cut back, 3 bases at V and 8 bases at J, with 11 bases in the middle. DNA of the CDR3: TGTGCCAGCAGCCACTCAGGGGAGGATGAGCAGTTCTTC. This codes for CASSHSGEDEQFF.